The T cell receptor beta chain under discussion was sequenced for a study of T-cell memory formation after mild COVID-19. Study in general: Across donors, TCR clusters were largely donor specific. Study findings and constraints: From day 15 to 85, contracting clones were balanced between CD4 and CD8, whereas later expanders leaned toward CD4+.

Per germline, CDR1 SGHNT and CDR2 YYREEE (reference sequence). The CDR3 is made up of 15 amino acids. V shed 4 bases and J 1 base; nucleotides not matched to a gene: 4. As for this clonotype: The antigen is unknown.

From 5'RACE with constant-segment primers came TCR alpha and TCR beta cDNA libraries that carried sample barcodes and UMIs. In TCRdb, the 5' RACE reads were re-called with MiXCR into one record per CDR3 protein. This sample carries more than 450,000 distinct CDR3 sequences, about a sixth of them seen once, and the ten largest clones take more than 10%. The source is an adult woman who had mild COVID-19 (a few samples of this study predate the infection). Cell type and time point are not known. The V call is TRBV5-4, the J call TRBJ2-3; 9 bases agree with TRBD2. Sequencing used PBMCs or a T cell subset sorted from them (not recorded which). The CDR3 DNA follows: TGTGCCAGCAGCGCGGGACTAGCCCGCACAGATACGCAGTATTTT. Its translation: CASSAGLARTDTQYF.